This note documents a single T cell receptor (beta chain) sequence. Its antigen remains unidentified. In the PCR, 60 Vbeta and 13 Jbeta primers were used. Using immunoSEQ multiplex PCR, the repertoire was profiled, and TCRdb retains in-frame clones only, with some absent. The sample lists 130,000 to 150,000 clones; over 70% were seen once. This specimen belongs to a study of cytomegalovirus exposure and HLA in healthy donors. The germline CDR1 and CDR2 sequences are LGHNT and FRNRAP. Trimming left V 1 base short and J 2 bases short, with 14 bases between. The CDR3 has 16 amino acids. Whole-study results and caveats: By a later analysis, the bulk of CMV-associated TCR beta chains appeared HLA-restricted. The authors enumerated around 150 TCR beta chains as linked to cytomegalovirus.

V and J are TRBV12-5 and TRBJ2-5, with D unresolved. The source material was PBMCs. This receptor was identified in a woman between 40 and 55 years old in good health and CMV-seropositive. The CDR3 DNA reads TGTGCTAGTGGTTTGGCGCGGCAGACGATACAAGAGACCCAGTACTTC. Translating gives CASGLARQTIQETQYF.